Below are 29 T cell receptor beta chains sequenced from a single sample in a study of blood T cell repertoires in COVID-19. The assay was immunoSEQ multiplex PCR, and TCRdb's table has in-frame clones only and misses some. Here the sample spans 390,000 or so clones, about 83% being singletons. Sequencing was carried out using PBMCs or T cells enriched from blood (not recorded which). The receptors stem from a woman aged 45 to 65 who had recovered from COVID-19.

V usage is TRBV19 and J usage is TRBJ2-2, with D hard to call. The V end lost 6 bases, the J end lost 6 bases, and 14 bases lay between the germline ends. Germline loops: CDR1 LNHDA, CDR2 SQIVND (reference sequence). The CDR3 length is 14 residues. The CDR3 sequence: CASRHLREAGELFF. The CDR3 nucleotides read TGTGCCAGTAGACACCTGCGTGAGGCCGGGGAGCTGTTTTTT.

This clone came up a few times. This chain links TRBV21-1 with TRBJ2-3; no DNA check was done on the table's D call, TRBD1. TRBV21-1 is annotated as a pseudogene. This CDR3 is built from 14 residues. The DNA of the CDR3 is TGTGCCAGCAGCGAGGGGACAGGGGCTGATACGCAGTATTTT. Translating gives CASSEGTGADTQYF.

The chain combines TRBV18 with TRBJ1-4, with TRBD1 identical over 7 bases. This CDR3 contains 15 residues. Germline-derived CDR1 and CDR2 are KGHSH and LQKENI. V was clipped by 3 bases and J by 6 bases; unmatched bases: 7. The CDR3 nucleotides are TGTGCCAGCTCACCCTACAGGGGAGGTGATGAAAAACTGTTTTTT. It specifies CASSPYRGGDEKLFF.

The V and J genes are TRBV7-9 and TRBJ1-3; 8 bases are shared with TRBD1. Per germline, CDR1 SEHNR and CDR2 FQNEAQ (reference sequence). The CDR3 length is 16 residues. V gave up 5 bases and J gave up 3 bases; unmatched junction bases: 9. In DNA form, the CDR3 reads TGTGCCAGCAGCCAAGAGCAGGGGGCTTTTGGAAACACCATATATTTT. Its protein is CASSQEQGAFGNTIYF.

The rearrangement joins TRBV2 to TRBJ2-5; 8 positions agree with TRBD2. The length of the CDR3 is 14 residues. J lost 3 bases, V lost 7 bases, and 7 bases had no gene match. The germline gives CDR1 SNHLY, CDR2 FYNNEI. The CDR3 coding sequence is TGTGCCAGCATGGGTAGCGGGGAAGAAGAGACCCAGTACTTC. Translation gives CASMGSGEEETQYF.

The gene calls are TRBV6-5 and TRBJ2-7; D uncertain. The germline V and J ends were trimmed by 5 bases and 2 bases, with 16 bases remaining between them. Germline V lookup: CDR1 MNHEY, CDR2 SVGAGI. The CDR3 runs 15 residues. CDR3 protein: CASSRRFEQPYEQYF. The CDR3 DNA is TGTGCCAGCAGTCGCCGGTTTGAACAGCCCTACGAGCAGTACTTC.

The CDR3: CASSLSPTARGGADTQYF. CDR3 nucleotides: TGTGCCAGCAGTTTATCTCCCACGGCGCGGGGGGGCGCAGATACGCAGTATTTT. V gene TRBV27 combines with J gene TRBJ2-3; 9 bases agree with TRBD2. Germline V gene data show CDR1 as MNHEY and CDR2 as SMNVEV (reference sequence). The CDR3 sequence is 18 residues long. Germline trimming cut 0 bases from V and 4 bases from J; bases unmatched to any gene: 11.

V is TRBV9 and J is TRBJ2-1; 9 bases are shared with TRBD1. The V and J ends lost 0 bases and 10 bases, in that order; junction bases with no gene match: 2. CDR1 is SGDLS, CDR2 YYNGEE, per germline. CDR3 size: 13 residues. In DNA, the CDR3 is TGTGCCAGCAGCGTAGTAACAGGGGGCGAGCAGTTCTTC. This codes for CASSVVTGGEQFF.

This chain links TRBV7-3 with TRBJ2-3; TRBD2 aligns across 8 bases. The CDR3 consists of 17 residues. Trimming cost V 5 bases and J 4 bases; bases outside gene matches: 14. CDR1 and CDR2 (germline): SGHTA, FQGTGA. The CDR3 DNA sequence: TGTGCCAGCAGCGGAGGGCCCCAGCGGGGGCCTGCAGATACGCAGTATTTT. It translates to CASSGGPQRGPADTQYF.

This clone has a handful of counts. The genes are TRBV3-1 (or the pseudogene TRBV3-2) and TRBJ2-5; D is possibly TRBD2 (7 bases). There are 14 residues in the CDR3. CDR1 and CDR2 from the germline V gene are LGHDT and YNNKEL (reference sequence). Trimming removed 6 bases from V and 2 bases from J, with 13 bases in between. The DNA for the CDR3 is TGTGCCAGCAGTTGGGAGGGGGTGCAAGAGACCCAGTACTTC. Its protein product is CASSWEGVQETQYF.

V gene TRBV25-1 combines with J gene TRBJ2-3, with 7 bases identical to TRBD2. This CDR3 is built from 15 residues. In germline, CDR1 is MGHDK, CDR2 SYGVNS. With V trimmed by 6 bases and J by 5 bases, 11 bases remained unmatched. Here the CDR3 DNA reads TGTGCCAGCAGAGATGGGAGGGATTCAATAGATACGCAGTATTTT. Encoded protein: CASRDGRDSIDTQYF. Using reference TRBV25-1 and TRBJ2-3 for the parts outside the CDR3, the full variable domain is EADIYQTPRYLVIGTGKKITLECSQTMGHDKMYWYQQDPGMELHLIHYSYGVNSTEKGDLSSESTVSRIRTEHFPLTLESARPSHTSQYLCASRDGRDSIDTQYFGPGTRLTVL.

The J gene is TRBJ1-1, the V gene TRBV9; 9 bases match TRBD1. The CDR3 is 13 amino acids. With 3 bases clipped from V and 10 bases from J, the junction kept 7 bases outside the gene matches. The V gene's germline CDR1 is SGDLS and CDR2 YYNGEE. The DNA for the CDR3 is TGTGCCAGCAGCGGGTCACCGGGACAGGGAGCTTTCTTT. This translates into CASSGSPGQGAFF.

This chain connects TRBV4-2 to TRBJ2-1; D ambiguous. CDR1 and CDR2 from the germline V gene are LGHNA and YNFKEQ. Trimming pared 0 bases from V and 4 bases from J, leaving 13 bases between. The CDR3 loop spans 16 amino acids. Here the CDR3 reads CASSQDIQRNYNEQFF. The CDR3 DNA is TGTGCCAGCAGCCAAGATATCCAGCGCAATTACAATGAGCAGTTCTTC.

CDR3 protein: CASKADRPYGYTF. The DNA of the CDR3 is TGTGCCAGCAAGGCCGACAGGCCTTATGGCTACACCTTC. V is TRBV2 and J is TRBJ1-2; tentative D call: TRBD1 (6 bases). V shed 7 bases and J shed 5 bases, with 14 bases lying between them. There are 13 residues in the CDR3. The germline V gene encodes CDR1 SNHLY and CDR2 FYNNEI.

This rearrangement joins TRBV3-1 (or the pseudogene TRBV3-2) to TRBJ1-1, with 9 bases fitting TRBD1. Germline V gives CDR1 LGHDT, CDR2 YNNKEL (reference sequence). The CDR3 is 12 amino acids. The V and J ends lost 3 bases and 11 bases, in that order; junction bases with no gene match: 4. Here the CDR3 reads CASSQGTGRAFF. CDR3 sequence (DNA): TGTGCCAGCAGCCAGGGGACAGGGAGGGCTTTCTTT.

The chain combines TRBV5-1 with TRBJ1-4; 7 bases fit TRBD1. The CDR3 length is 15 residues. The germline CDR1 and CDR2 sequences are SGHRS and YFSETQ. Trimming cost V 2 bases and J 8 bases; bases outside gene matches: 9. CDR3 residues: CASSLTGTDYEKLFF. In DNA form, the CDR3 reads TGCGCCAGCAGCTTAACCGGGACAGACTACGAAAAACTGTTTTTT.

The genes are TRBV3-1 (or the pseudogene TRBV3-2) and TRBJ2-2; TRBD2 agrees at 11 bases. Germline V gives CDR1 LGHDT, CDR2 YNNKEL (reference sequence). The CDR3 contains 16 residues. V shed 4 bases and J 3 bases; nucleotides not matched to a gene: 4. CDR3 region: CASSRSGGADTGELFF. The DNA for the CDR3 is TGTGCCAGCAGCCGTAGCGGGGGGGCGGACACCGGGGAGCTGTTTTTT.

This chain joins TRBV3-1 (or the pseudogene TRBV3-2) and TRBJ1-2, with TRBD1 identical over 9 bases. This CDR3 has 14 amino acids. The V and J ends lost 5 bases and 5 bases, in that order; junction bases with no gene match: 6. Per germline, CDR1 LGHDT and CDR2 YNNKEL (reference sequence). CDR3 coding DNA: TGTGCCAGCAGCGGGACAGGGACTTGGTATGGCTACACCTTC. Translation gives CASSGTGTWYGYTF.

This clone was seen just once. The CDR3 sequence is CASSSDRTYEQYF. CDR3 nucleotides: TGTGCCAGCAGCTCGGACAGGACTTACGAGCAGTACTTC. This sequence joins TRBV7-9 and TRBJ2-7; 7 bases are a match to TRBD1. This CDR3 spans 13 amino acids. After removal of 4 bases from V and 4 bases from J, the junction contained 4 bases not matched to a gene. Germline lookup yields CDR1 SEHNR and CDR2 FQNEAQ (reference sequence). The variable domain in full, completed from reference TRBV7-9 and TRBJ2-7, reads DTGVSQNPRHKITKRGQNVTFRCDPISEHNRLYWYRQTLGQGPEFLTYFQNEAQLEKSRLLSDRFSAERPKGSFSTLEIQRTEQGDSAMYLCASSSDRTYEQYFGPGTRLTVT.

V and J are TRBV3-1 (or the pseudogene TRBV3-2) and TRBJ1-1; 7 bases map to TRBD1. Trimming removed 4 bases from V and 9 bases from J; junction bases left unmatched: 5. Germline CDR1 and CDR2: LGHDT and YNNKEL (reference sequence). The CDR3 is made up of 12 amino acids. CDR3 in amino acids: CASSPTTGKAFF. CDR3 bases: TGTGCCAGCAGCCCCACGACAGGGAAAGCTTTCTTT.

The chain has TRBV7-2 and TRBJ2-5, with TRBD2 identical over 8 bases. The ends lost 2 bases at V and 13 bases at J; junction bases unmatched: 6. The CDR3 loop spans 12 amino acids. Per germline, CDR1 SGHTA and CDR2 FQGNSA. CDR3 protein: CASSLQAGGLYF. In DNA, the CDR3 is TGTGCCAGCAGCTTACAGGCGGGGGGTCTGTACTTC. Looking up the rest from reference TRBV7-2 and TRBJ2-5 gives the full variable domain: GAGVSQSPSNKVTEKGKDVELRCDPISGHTALYWYRQSLGQGLEFLIYFQGNSAPDKSGLPSDRFSAERTGGSVSTLTIQRTQQEDSAVYLCASSLQAGGLYFGPGTRLLVL.

This sequence joins TRBV30 and TRBJ1-6; the D is unclear. The germline gives CDR1 GTSNPN, CDR2 SVGIG (reference sequence). The CDR3 is made up of 14 amino acids. V lost 3 bases to trimming and J lost 3 bases, with 9 bases between them. The CDR3 spells CAWSLTNYNSPLHF. In DNA form, the CDR3 reads TGTGCCTGGAGCTTGACAAACTATAATTCACCCCTCCACTTT.

This clone was counted a single time. This chain connects TRBV9 to TRBJ2-7, with D maybe TRBD2 (5 bases). CDR3 size: 14 residues. V was pared by 3 bases and J by 0 bases, with 10 bases between. Germline V gene sequence: CDR1 SGDLS, CDR2 YYNGEE. The chain's CDR3 is CASSARTGSYEQYF. As DNA, the CDR3 is TGTGCCAGCAGCGCCAGGACTGGCTCCTACGAGCAGTACTTC.

This chain joins TRBV12-5 and TRBJ1-2, with no clear D. V was cut by 0 bases and J by 7 bases, with 9 bases left in between. Germline assignment: CDR1 LGHNT and CDR2 FRNRAP. The CDR3 has 13 amino acids. The CDR3 loop is CASGLVLSIGYTF. The CDR3 nucleotides are TGTGCTAGTGGTTTGGTACTTTCGATTGGCTACACCTTC.

The chain links TRBV7-9 to TRBJ1-2; 7 bases fit TRBD1. V shed 5 bases, J shed 4 bases, and the junction held 10 bases outside the gene matches. CDR1 SEHNR and CDR2 FQNEAQ come from the germline V gene (reference sequence). This CDR3 spans 15 amino acids. The CDR3: CASSPYGQEIYGYTF. DNA for the CDR3: TGTGCCAGCAGCCCCTACGGACAGGAGATCTATGGCTACACCTTC.

V usage is TRBV7-2 and J usage is TRBJ2-7; TRBD2 is a possible D gene (6 bases). The V and J ends lost 5 bases and 0 bases respectively, with 20 bases between them. Germline V gene lookup returns CDR1 SGHTA and CDR2 FQGNSA. CDR3 length: 17 residues. CDR3 DNA: TGTGCCAGCAGCAGAGGCCCAATGGGACTCCGCTCCTACGAGCAGTACTTC. Its protein product is CASSRGPMGLRSYEQYF. Based on the CDR3 plus reference TRBV7-2 and TRBJ2-7, the full variable domain is GAGVSQSPSNKVTEKGKDVELRCDPISGHTALYWYRQSLGQGLEFLIYFQGNSAPDKSGLPSDRFSAERTGGSVSTLTIQRTQQEDSAVYLCASSRGPMGLRSYEQYFGPGTRLTVT.

This chain uses TRBV2 with TRBJ1-5; D uncertain. CDR3 length: 14 amino acids. The germline CDR1 and CDR2 sequences are SNHLY and FYNNEI. The ends were cut back, 3 bases at V and 3 bases at J, with 9 bases in the middle. The CDR3 sequence is CASSDLQNNQPQHF. The CDR3 bases are TGTGCCAGCAGTGACTTGCAGAACAATCAGCCCCAGCATTTT.

The V call is TRBV9, the J call TRBJ1-2; 10 nucleotides agree with TRBD1. The J segment lost 6 bases and the V segment lost 4 bases, leaving 12 bases of the junction unmatched. This CDR3 is built from 16 residues. CDR1 is SGDLS, CDR2 YYNGEE, per germline. The CDR3 region has the DNA TGTGCCAGCAGCCCGCGACAGGGGGCGGTAAGGGATGGCTACACCTTC. This gives the protein CASSPRQGAVRDGYTF.

The rearrangement joins TRBV24-1 to TRBJ1-5; D remains unclear. The CDR3 loop spans 15 amino acids. The germline V gene encodes CDR1 KGHDR and CDR2 SFDVKD. CDR3 amino acids: CADNLAGNFNQPQHF. CDR3 sequence (DNA): TGTGCTGATAATCTGGCAGGAAACTTCAATCAGCCCCAGCATTTT.